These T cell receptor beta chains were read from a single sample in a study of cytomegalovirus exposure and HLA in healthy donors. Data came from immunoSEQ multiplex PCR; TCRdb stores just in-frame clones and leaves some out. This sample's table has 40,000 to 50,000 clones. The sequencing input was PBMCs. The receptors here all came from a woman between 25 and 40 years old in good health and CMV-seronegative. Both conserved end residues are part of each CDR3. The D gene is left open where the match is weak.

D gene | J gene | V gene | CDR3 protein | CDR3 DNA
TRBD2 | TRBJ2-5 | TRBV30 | CAWSGTSKETQYF | TGTGCCTGGTCCGGGACTAGCAAAGAGACCCAGTACTTC
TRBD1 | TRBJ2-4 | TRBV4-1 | CASSLGQAAKNIQYF | TGCGCCAGCAGCCTAGGACAGGCAGCCAAAAACATTCAGTACTTC
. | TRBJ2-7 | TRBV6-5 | CASSYSSNYEQYF | TGTGCCAGCAGTTACTCGAGCAACTACGAGCAGTACTTC
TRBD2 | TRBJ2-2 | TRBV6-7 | CATPKGTSAGVGELFF | TGTGCCACTCCAAAAGGGACTAGTGCGGGTGTCGGGGAGCTGTTTTTT
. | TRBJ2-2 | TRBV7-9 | CASSTLPGELFF | TGTGCCAGCAGTACGCTACCCGGGGAGCTGTTTTTT
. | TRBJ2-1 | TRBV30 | CAWSSGFGNEQFF | TGTGCCTGGAGTTCGGGGTTCGGGAATGAGCAGTTCTTC
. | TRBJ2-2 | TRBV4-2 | CASSQVLTGGARTGELFF | TGTGCCAGCAGCCAAGTCTTGACGGGGGGCGCCCGCACCGGGGAGCTGTTTTTT
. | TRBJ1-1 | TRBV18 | CASSPRAGSRGTEAFF | TGTGCCAGCTCACCACGGGCAGGGAGTCGGGGGACTGAAGCTTTCTTT
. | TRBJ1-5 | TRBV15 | CATSRAGEPQHF | TGTGCCACCAGCAGAGCCGGGGAGCCCCAGCATTTT
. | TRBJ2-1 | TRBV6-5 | CASSPLLELYNEQFF | TGTGCCAGCAGTCCCCTACTAGAACTCTACAATGAGCAGTTCTTC
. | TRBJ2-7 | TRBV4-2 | CASSQDQVGGRRRTYEQYF | TGTGCCAGCAGCCAAGATCAGGTAGGAGGGAGACGGAGAACCTACGAGCAGTACTTC
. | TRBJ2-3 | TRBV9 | CASSSGDTQYF | TGTGCCAGCAGTTCGGGAGATACGCAGTATTTT
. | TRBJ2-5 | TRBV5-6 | CASSPTAGLQETQYF | TGTGCCAGCAGCCCAACTGCAGGGCTCCAAGAGACCCAGTACTTC
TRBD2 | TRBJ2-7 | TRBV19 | CACRLVQRGSYEQYF | TGTGCCTGCCGACTGGTCCAGCGGGGCTCCTACGAGCAGTACTTC
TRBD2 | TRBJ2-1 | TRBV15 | CATSNRLAGVVNEQFF | TGTGCCACCAGCAACCGACTAGCGGGAGTAGTGAATGAGCAGTTCTTC
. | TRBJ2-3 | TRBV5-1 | CASSLIKDGGNQYF | TGCGCCAGCAGCTTGATTAAGGATGGCGGGAATCAGTATTTT
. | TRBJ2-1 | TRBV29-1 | CSVARAYNEQFF | TGCAGCGTTGCTCGAGCTTACAATGAGCAGTTCTTC
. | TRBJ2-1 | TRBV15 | CATSVSRIAYSQFF | TGTGCCACCAGCGTGAGCAGGATTGCTTATTCACAGTTCTTC
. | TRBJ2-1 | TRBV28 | CASSFFQGRSVNEQFF | TGTGCCAGCAGTTTCTTTCAGGGCAGGAGTGTCAATGAGCAGTTCTTC
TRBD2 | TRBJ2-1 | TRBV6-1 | CASSEFGGPGGNEQFF | TGTGCCAGCAGTGAATTTGGGGGGCCGGGAGGGAATGAGCAGTTCTTC
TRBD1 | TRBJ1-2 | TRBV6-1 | CASSVGGGAYGYTF | TGTGCCAGCAGTGTTGGAGGGGGCGCATATGGCTACACCTTC
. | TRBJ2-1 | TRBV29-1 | CSVVTGLSYNEQFF | TGCAGCGTTGTAACAGGCCTATCCTACAATGAGCAGTTCTTC
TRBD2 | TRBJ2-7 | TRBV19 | CASSMGGLAGEQYF | TGTGCCAGTAGTATGGGGGGGCTAGCGGGTGAGCAGTACTTC
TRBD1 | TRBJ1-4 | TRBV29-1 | CSGQGAGKLFF | TGCAGCGGCCAGGGGGCAGGGAAACTGTTTTTT
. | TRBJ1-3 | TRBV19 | CASRTVGGTGNTIYF | TGTGCCAGCCGCACTGTCGGGGGGACTGGAAACACCATATATTTT
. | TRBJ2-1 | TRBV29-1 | CSVTTQGDEQFF | TGCAGCGTTACCACCCAGGGCGATGAGCAGTTCTTC
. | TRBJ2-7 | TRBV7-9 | CASSLGTGNYEQYF | TGTGCCAGCAGCTTAGGAACCGGGAACTACGAGCAGTACTTC
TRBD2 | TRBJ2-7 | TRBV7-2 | CASSLGLAGGSYEQYF | TGTGCCAGCAGCCTGGGACTAGCGGGAGGGTCCTACGAGCAGTACTTC
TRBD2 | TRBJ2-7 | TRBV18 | CASSQTSGTYEQYF | TGTGCCAGCTCACAGACTAGCGGAACCTACGAGCAGTACTTC
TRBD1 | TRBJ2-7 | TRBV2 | CASSVTGGVNYEQYF | TGTGCCAGCAGTGTTACAGGGGGCGTGAACTACGAGCAGTACTTC
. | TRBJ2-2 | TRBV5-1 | CASSIGVPGELFF | TGCGCCAGCAGCATAGGGGTGCCCGGGGAGCTGTTTTTT
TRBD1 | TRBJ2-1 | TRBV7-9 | CASTLPGNRGREQFF | TGTGCCAGCACCTTACCTGGAAACAGGGGGCGAGAGCAGTTCTTC
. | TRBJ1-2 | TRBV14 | CASSQESRYGYTF | TGTGCCAGCAGCCAAGAATCCCGCTATGGCTACACCTTC
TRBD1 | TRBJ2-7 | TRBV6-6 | CASSPGQGNGLEQYF | TGTGCCAGCAGTCCGGGACAGGGAAATGGACTCGAGCAGTACTTC
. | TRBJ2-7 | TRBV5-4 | CASSSSGTPAREQYF | TGTGCCAGCAGCTCCTCCGGGACACCCGCCCGCGAGCAGTACTTC
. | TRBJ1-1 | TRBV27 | CASSFSAGRSTEAFF | TGTGCCAGCAGTTTCAGCGCCGGTAGATCCACTGAAGCTTTCTTT
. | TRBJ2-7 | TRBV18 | CASSQYGGALSYEQYF | TGTGCCAGCTCGCAATATGGGGGGGCGCTCTCCTACGAGCAGTACTTC
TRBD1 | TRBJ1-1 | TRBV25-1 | CASSGRGRRIIFTEAFF | TGTGCCAGCAGTGGCAGGGGGCGAAGAATTATTTTCACTGAAGCTTTCTTT
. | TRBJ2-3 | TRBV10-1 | CANKQGITDTQYF | TGCGCCAACAAACAGGGCATCACAGATACGCAGTATTTT
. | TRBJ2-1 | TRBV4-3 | CASSPHRSAGDFYNEQFF | TGCGCCAGCAGCCCCCATCGGAGCGCTGGCGATTTTTACAATGAGCAGTTCTTC
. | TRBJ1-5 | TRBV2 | CASSAGRGFSGQPQHF | TGTGCCAGCAGTGCCGGACGGGGATTTTCTGGGCAGCCCCAGCATTTT
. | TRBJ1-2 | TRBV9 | CASKGTEFGGYTF | TGTGCCAGCAAAGGGACTGAATTTGGTGGCTACACCTTC
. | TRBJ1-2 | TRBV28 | CASRTGGYGYTF | TGTGCCAGCAGGACAGGTGGCTATGGCTACACCTTC
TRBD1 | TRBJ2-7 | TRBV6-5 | CASSSGTGRYEQYF | TGTGCCAGCAGTTCCGGGACAGGACGATACGAGCAGTACTTC
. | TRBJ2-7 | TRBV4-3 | CASSQGRGADEQYF | TGCGCCAGCAGCCAAGGACGCGGGGCGGACGAGCAGTACTTC
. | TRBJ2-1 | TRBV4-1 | CASSQEGGRNEQFF | TGCGCCAGCAGCCAAGAGGGGGGGCGCAATGAGCAGTTCTTC
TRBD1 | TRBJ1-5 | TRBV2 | CASNQGQGSNQPQHF | TGTGCCAGCAATCAAGGACAGGGGAGCAATCAGCCCCAGCATTTT
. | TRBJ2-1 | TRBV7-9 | CASSLSSSEQFF | TGTGCCAGCAGCTTATCTAGTAGTGAGCAGTTCTTC
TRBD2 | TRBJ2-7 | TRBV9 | CASSVGGEGYEQYF | TGTGCCAGCAGCGTAGGGGGGGAGGGATACGAGCAGTACTTC
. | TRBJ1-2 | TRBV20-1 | CSAREGTF | TGCAGTGCTCGGGAGGGCACCTTC
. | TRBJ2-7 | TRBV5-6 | CASSLGRGAGQYF | TGTGCCAGCAGCTTGGGGCGGGGCGCCGGACAGTACTTC